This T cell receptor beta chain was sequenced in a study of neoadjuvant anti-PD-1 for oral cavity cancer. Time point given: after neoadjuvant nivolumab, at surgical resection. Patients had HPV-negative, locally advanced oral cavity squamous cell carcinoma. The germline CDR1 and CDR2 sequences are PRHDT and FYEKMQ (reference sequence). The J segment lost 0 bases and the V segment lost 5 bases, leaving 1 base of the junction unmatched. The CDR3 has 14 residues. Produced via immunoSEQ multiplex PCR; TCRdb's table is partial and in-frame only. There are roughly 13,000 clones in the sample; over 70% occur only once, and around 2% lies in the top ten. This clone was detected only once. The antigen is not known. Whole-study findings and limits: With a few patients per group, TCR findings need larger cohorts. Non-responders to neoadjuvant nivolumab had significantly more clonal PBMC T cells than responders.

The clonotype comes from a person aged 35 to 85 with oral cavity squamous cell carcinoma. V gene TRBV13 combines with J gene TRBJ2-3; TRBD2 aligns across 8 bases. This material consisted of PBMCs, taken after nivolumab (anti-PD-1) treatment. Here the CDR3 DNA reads TGTGCCAGCAGCCTAGCGGGCAGCACAGATACGCAGTATTTT. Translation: CASSLAGSTDTQYF.